These 17 T cell receptor beta chains originate from one sample sequenced in a study of blood T cell repertoires in COVID-19. Profiled with immunoSEQ multiplex PCR; TCRdb holds only in-frame clones, not every one. Here the sample spans roughly 220,000 clones, about four fifths being singletons. Sequencing used peripheral blood. All receptors derive from an elderly woman with COVID-19, enrolled during active disease.

This clone was counted only a few times. This chain links TRBV6-6 with TRBJ1-5; D call uncertain. CDR1 and CDR2 (germline): MNHNY, SVGAGI (reference sequence). With 5 bases removed from V and 0 bases from J, the gap between germline ends came to 14 bases. This CDR3 comprises 16 residues. CDR3 residues: CASSPGGPYSNQPQHF. The CDR3 nucleotides read TGTGCCAGCAGTCCCGGAGGGCCCTATAGCAATCAGCCCCAGCATTTT.

This clone has a handful of counts. The gene calls are TRBV7-9 and TRBJ2-7, with 7 bases lining up with TRBD1. The length of the CDR3 is 14 residues. With 1 base clipped from V and 5 bases from J, the junction kept 5 bases outside the gene matches. Per germline, CDR1 SEHNR and CDR2 FQNEAQ (reference sequence). This chain's CDR3 is CASSLGVGGNEQYF. In DNA form, the CDR3 reads TGTGCCAGCAGCTTAGGTGTAGGGGGCAACGAGCAGTACTTC.

The V and J genes are TRBV11-3 and TRBJ2-1; D is perhaps TRBD2 (5 bases). The V gene's germline CDR1 is SGHNT and CDR2 YENEEA. The CDR3 runs 13 residues. Trimming pared 2 bases from V and 9 bases from J, leaving 11 bases between. In nucleotides, the CDR3 is TGTGCCAGCAGCTTATATGTTGAGGGTGAGCAGTTCTTC. Translation: CASSLYVEGEQFF.

This clone showed up just a few times. This rearrangement joins TRBV3-1 (or the pseudogene TRBV3-2) to TRBJ1-2, with a possible D match to TRBD1 (6 bases). The CDR3 is 16 amino acids. V lost 1 base and J 6 bases, leaving 18 bases between the germline ends. CDR1 LGHDT and CDR2 YNNKEL come from the germline V gene (reference sequence). The CDR3 nucleotides read TGTGCCAGCAGCCAAGGACAGGAGAGATTGGGGAATGGCTACACCTTC. Its protein product is CASSQGQERLGNGYTF.

The chain joins TRBV28 to TRBJ2-1; tentatively, D is TRBD2 (5 bases). Trimming took 3 bases from V and 8 from J, leaving 14 bases between them. CDR3 length: 14 amino acids. The germline V gene has CDR1 MDHEN and CDR2 SYDVKM. The CDR3 protein is CASSLASRRDEQFF. The DNA of the CDR3 is TGTGCCAGCAGTTTGGCTAGCCGTAGGGATGAGCAGTTCTTC.

The V call is TRBV6-6, the J call TRBJ1-5; D is perhaps TRBD1 (5 bases). The V gene's germline CDR1 is MNHNY and CDR2 SVGAGI (reference sequence). The ends were cut back, 0 bases at V and 7 bases at J, with 13 bases in the middle. The CDR3 totals 15 residues. As DNA, the CDR3 is TGTGCCAGCAGTTACTCGGGGGGGGAAGGGCAGCCCCAGCATTTT. Protein sequence: CASSYSGGEGQPQHF.

This clone was observed a handful of times. The chain links TRBV29-1 to TRBJ1-1; 7 nucleotides agree with TRBD1. The CDR3 spans 12 residues. Per germline, CDR1 SQVTM and CDR2 ANQGSEA. CDR3 residues: CGGQRMNTEAFF. CDR3 DNA sequence: TGCGGGGGACAGAGAATGAACACTGAAGCTTTCTTT.

CDR3 bases: TGTGCCAGCAGCAAGGACAGGGGGCAGAATTCACCCCTCCACTTT. The encoded protein is CASSKDRGQNSPLHF. The rearrangement uses TRBV28 and TRBJ1-6; 11 nucleotides line up with TRBD1. The CDR3 runs to 15 residues. CDR1 and CDR2 from the germline V gene are MDHEN and SYDVKM. The trim removed 6 bases at V and 7 bases at J, leaving 5 bases unmatched.

This clone was recorded once. The chain joins TRBV7-6 to TRBJ2-1; the match to TRBD2 covers 8 bases. In germline, CDR1 is SGHVS, CDR2 FNYEAQ. Trimming at V came to 5 bases and at J to 10 bases, leaving 19 bases not matched to a gene. The CDR3 totals 17 residues. Here the CDR3 reads CASSPTSRGLGFREQFF. DNA for the CDR3: TGTGCCAGCAGCCCCACCTCCCGGGGACTAGGGTTCAGAGAGCAGTTCTTC.

This clone came up once. This may be a read error, as it is one base from a much larger clone. The chain links TRBV6-1 to TRBJ2-1; a possible D gene is TRBD2 (6 bases). The germline V gene has CDR1 MNHNS and CDR2 SASEGT. This CDR3 contains 15 residues. CDR3 residues: CAGREAGGSYNEQFF. CDR3 DNA: TGTGCCGGCAGGGAAGCGGGCGGGTCCTACAATGAGCAGTTCTTC.

V is TRBV11-2 and J is TRBJ1-2; D remains ambiguous. Trimming took off 8 bases at V and 5 bases at J, with 9 bases between the two ends. CDR3 length: 11 residues. The germline CDR1 and CDR2 sequences are SGHAT and FQNNGV. The CDR3 sequence: CASGPWYGYTF. CDR3 nucleotide sequence: TGTGCCAGCGGGCCTTGGTATGGCTACACCTTC.

J is TRBJ1-1 and V is TRBV10-2, with TRBD1 as a possible D gene (5 bases). Per the germline V gene, CDR1 is WSHSY and CDR2 is SAAADI. With 4 bases removed from V and 3 bases from J, the gap between germline ends came to 12 bases. CDR3 length: 14 residues. In DNA, the CDR3 is TGCGCCAGCAGTGCCCCGACAGACTACACTGAAGCTTTCTTT. The encoded protein is CASSAPTDYTEAFF.

The chain links TRBV14 to TRBJ2-1; D unclear. This CDR3 comprises 14 residues. CDR1 and CDR2 (germline): SGHDN, FVKESK. V was pared by 4 bases and J by 0 bases, with 7 bases between. CDR3 bases: TGTGCCAGCAGCCGACGGAGCTCCTACAATGAGCAGTTCTTC. This sequence encodes CASSRRSSYNEQFF. The variable domain in full, with the rest retrieved from reference TRBV14 and TRBJ2-1, is EAGVTQFPSHSVIEKGQTVTLRCDPISGHDNLYWYRRVMGKEIKFLLHFVKESKQDESGMPNNRFLAERTGGTYSTLKVQPAELEDSGVYFCASSRRSSYNEQFFGPGTRLTVL.

V is TRBV29-1 and J is TRBJ2-5, with TRBD2 matching over 14 bases. The junction had 5 bases not matched to a gene; V was cut back by 5 bases and J by 6 bases. The CDR3 length is 14 residues. The V gene's germline CDR1 is SQVTM and CDR2 ANQGSEA. CDR3 in DNA: TGCAGCGTTCCGGGACTAGCGGGAGAGAAGACCCAGTACTTC. The encoded protein is CSVPGLAGEKTQYF. The variable domain in full, completed from reference TRBV29-1 and TRBJ2-5, reads SAVISQKPSRDICQRGTSLTIQCQVDSQVTMMFWYRQQPGQSLTLIATANQGSEATYESGFVIDKFPISRPNLTFSTLTVSNMSPEDSSIYLCSVPGLAGEKTQYFGPGTRLLVL.

V usage is TRBV5-4 and J usage is TRBJ1-4; TRBD1 matches 11 bases. The CDR3 contains 20 residues. The V segment lost 4 bases and the J segment 3 bases; nucleotides outside the gene matches: 17. Germline CDR1 SGHNT, CDR2 YYREEE (reference sequence). The CDR3 reads CASSKRTGGSQHAANEKLFF. CDR3 DNA: TGTGCCAGCAGCAAGCGGACAGGGGGCTCTCAACATGCAGCTAATGAAAAACTGTTTTTT.

J is TRBJ1-5 and V is TRBV18; tentative D call: TRBD1 (5 bases). CDR1 and CDR2 from the germline V gene are KGHSH and LQKENI. Trimming cost V 3 bases and J 0 bases, with 9 bases left between them. The CDR3 length is 15 residues. The CDR3 protein is CASSPSGISNQPQHF. CDR3 coding DNA: TGTGCCAGCTCACCTTCAGGGATTAGCAATCAGCCCCAGCATTTT.

The rearrangement links TRBV3-1 (or the pseudogene TRBV3-2) to TRBJ2-1; a weak D match, TRBD2 (6 bases). Deletions cut 2 bases from V and 4 bases from J, with 12 bases between. CDR1 is LGHDT, CDR2 YNNKEL, per germline (reference sequence). This CDR3 spans 15 amino acids. The CDR3 here is CASSQSGSRYNEQFF. The CDR3, as DNA: TGTGCCAGCAGCCAATCCGGGAGTAGGTACAATGAGCAGTTCTTC.